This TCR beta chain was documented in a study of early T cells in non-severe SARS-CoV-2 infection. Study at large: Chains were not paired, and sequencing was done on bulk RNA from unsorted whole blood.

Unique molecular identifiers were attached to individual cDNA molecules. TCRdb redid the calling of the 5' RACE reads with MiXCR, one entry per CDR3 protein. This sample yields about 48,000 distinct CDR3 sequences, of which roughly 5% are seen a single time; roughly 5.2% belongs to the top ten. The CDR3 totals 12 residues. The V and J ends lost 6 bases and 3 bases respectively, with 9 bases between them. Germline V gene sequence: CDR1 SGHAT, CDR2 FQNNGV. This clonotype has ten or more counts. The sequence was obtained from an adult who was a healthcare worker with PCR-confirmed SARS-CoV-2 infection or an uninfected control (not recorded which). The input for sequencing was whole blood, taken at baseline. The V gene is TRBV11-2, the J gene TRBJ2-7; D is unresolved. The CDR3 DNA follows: TGTGCCAGCAGTTTACGCAACTACGAGCAGTACTTC. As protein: CASSLRNYEQYF.